The sample holds one count of the clone carrying this T cell receptor (beta chain). Its target is unknown. The data were obtained in a study of early T cells in non-severe SARS-CoV-2 infection. Study in general: RNA in bulk from unsorted whole blood was sequenced, and chains were unpaired.

Study outcomes and limitations: VDJdb matching skewed toward anti-spike CD8 responses, missing private and CD4 specificities.

Each single cDNA molecule received a unique molecular identifier. From the 5' RACE reads, TCRdb called clonotypes with MiXCR, one entry per CDR3 protein. The repertoire consists of about 50,000 distinct CDR3 sequences, with about a tenth occurring once and the leading ten covering approximately 5.4%. This TCR was recovered from an adult who was a healthcare worker with PCR-confirmed SARS-CoV-2 infection or an uninfected control (not recorded which). The specimen was whole blood, collected at baseline.

As DNA, the CDR3 is TGTGCCAGCAGTTACTCAGGACTAGCGGGAAGAATGAACACCGGGGAGCTGTTTTTT. It codes for CASSYSGLAGRMNTGELFF. The chain has TRBV6-5 and TRBJ2-2, with TRBD2 matching 12 bases. Germline CDR1 MNHEY, CDR2 SVGAGI. There are 19 residues in the CDR3. The ends lost 0 bases at V and 1 base at J; junction bases unmatched: 6.